This T cell receptor beta chain was captured in a study of OX40 agonist ivuxolimab in advanced cancers. With respect to this clone: What it binds is unknown.

General study findings and limits: The study found among the lowest clonal expansion in partial responders at 0.1-3.0 mg/kg. Blood T cells, both CD4+ and CD8+, expanded clonally by week 6 at 0.1 to 3.0 mg/kg. The average count of expanded clones was higher among CD8+ T cells than among CD4+.

With 5 bases removed from V and 12 bases from J, the gap between germline ends came to 14 bases. In germline, CDR1 is SEHNR, CDR2 FQNEAQ (reference sequence). The CDR3 loop spans 12 amino acids. The repertoire was sequenced with immunoSEQ multiplex PCR; TCRdb's copy has only in-frame clones and lacks some. The sample carries some 73,000 clones, 90% recorded once. Sequencing used CD4+ or CD8+ T cells sorted from blood, obtained in a trial of the OX40 agonist ivuxolimab. The chain has TRBV7-9 and TRBJ2-1; TRBD2 might be the D (6 bases). The receptor was derived from an adult with an advanced solid tumor such as melanoma, head and neck, liver or kidney cancer. The CDR3 loop reads CASSPNAGLQFF. The CDR3 DNA reads as TGTGCCAGCAGCCCAAATGCGGGACTGCAGTTCTTC. Full variable domain (missing parts from reference TRBV7-9 and TRBJ2-1): DTGVSQNPRHKITKRGQNVTFRCDPISEHNRLYWYRQTLGQGPEFLTYFQNEAQLEKSRLLSDRFSAERPKGSFSTLEIQRTEQGDSAMYLCASSPNAGLQFFGPGTRLTVL.